The 8 T cell receptor beta chains below all came from one sample that was sequenced in a study of cytomegalovirus exposure and HLA in healthy donors. The PCR ran on 60 Vbeta and 13 Jbeta primers. Profiled with immunoSEQ multiplex PCR; TCRdb holds only in-frame clones, not every one. Seen here are around 150,000 clones, around four fifths observed once, and the top ten hold around 1.9%. Sequenced material: PBMCs. Receptors originate from a man younger than 30 in good health and CMV-seronegative.

This clone was picked up one time. Other DNA variants within this sample encode the same CDR3. The chain uses TRBV27 and TRBJ2-7; tentatively, D is TRBD2 (5 bases). V was clipped by 6 bases and J by 4 bases, with 10 bases between them. Germline V gives CDR1 MNHEY, CDR2 SMNVEV (reference sequence). CDR3 size: 12 residues. The CDR3 region is CASSPTGYEQYF. DNA for the CDR3: TGTGCCAGCAGCCCAACGGGGTACGAGCAGTACTTC.

The chain is built from TRBV15 and TRBJ2-5; no definite D call. Trimming cost V 1 base and J 6 bases, with 9 bases left between them. This CDR3 contains 13 residues. The V gene's germline CDR1 is LNHNV and CDR2 YYDKDF (reference sequence). The CDR3 DNA sequence: TGTGCCACCAGCAGAGGAGGAGTGCAGACCCAGTACTTC. This gives the protein CATSRGGVQTQYF.

This rearrangement joins TRBV7-2 to TRBJ1-5, with D possibly being TRBD1 (5 bases). The germline V gene encodes CDR1 SGHTA and CDR2 FQGNSA. With 4 bases removed from V and 7 bases from J, the gap between germline ends came to 14 bases. The CDR3 contains 14 residues. DNA of the CDR3: TGTGCCAGCAGCTACCGAGCAGGGTCCCAGCCCCAGCATTTT. It codes for CASSYRAGSQPQHF.

This chain uses TRBV7-6 with TRBJ2-1, with D possibly being TRBD2 (6 bases). The V and J ends lost 0 bases and 0 bases respectively, with 12 bases between them. CDR3 length equals 17 residues. Germline V gene sequence: CDR1 SGHVS, CDR2 FNYEAQ. This chain's CDR3 is CASSLAWGTSSYNEQFF. The CDR3, as DNA: TGTGCCAGCAGCTTAGCGTGGGGGACTTCCTCCTACAATGAGCAGTTCTTC.

The sample holds one count of this clone. This chain uses TRBV19 with TRBJ2-5; 9 nucleotides line up with TRBD2. Trimming removed 1 base from V and 5 bases from J; junction bases left unmatched: 5. The CDR3 has 15 amino acids. The germline V gene encodes CDR1 LNHDA and CDR2 SQIVND (reference sequence). The CDR3 loop reads CASSIGGTSRETQYF. The CDR3, as DNA: TGTGCCAGTAGTATAGGTGGGACTAGCCGGGAGACCCAGTACTTC.

The CDR3, as DNA: TGTGCCAGCTCACCTACAGGGGGCGAAGGCTATGGCTACACCTTC. Protein sequence: CASSPTGGEGYGYTF. This chain links TRBV18 with TRBJ1-2, with TRBD1 matching 9 bases. CDR1 and CDR2 from the germline V gene are KGHSH and LQKENI. V shed 3 bases and J 4 bases; nucleotides not matched to a gene: 6. The CDR3 spans 15 residues.

The chain links TRBV19 to TRBJ1-5; 11 nucleotides align to TRBD1. The CDR3 loop spans 16 amino acids. Germline V lookup: CDR1 LNHDA, CDR2 SQIVND (reference sequence). Germline trimming cut 8 bases from V and 0 bases from J; bases unmatched to any gene: 6. CDR3 loop: CASSDRGLYSNQPQHF. The DNA for the CDR3 is TGTGCCAGTTCGGACAGGGGGCTCTATAGCAATCAGCCCCAGCATTTT.

This chain joins TRBV5-1 and TRBJ2-7; a possible D gene is TRBD1 (6 bases). The CDR3 has 16 amino acids. CDR1 is SGHRS and CDR2 is YFSETQ in the germline V gene. V shed 5 bases and J shed 4 bases, with 22 bases lying between them. As DNA, the CDR3 is TGCGCCAGCAGAATGGGGCTCGCGGCAGGGGAATACGAGCAGTACTTC. It yields the protein CASRMGLAAGEYEQYF. The full variable domain, its missing parts supplied by reference TRBV5-1 and TRBJ2-7, is KAGVTQTPRYLIKTRGQQVTLSCSPISGHRSVSWYQQTPGQGLQFLFEYFSETQRNKGNFPGRFSGRQFSNSRSEMNVSTLELGDSALYLCASRMGLAAGEYEQYFGPGTRLTVT.